This TCR beta chain was sequenced in a study of blood T cell repertoires in COVID-19. About the study: Researchers got acute and convalescent COVID-19 samples from the United States, Italy and Spain. PBMCs, B-cell-depleted T cells, or T cells were the source of the cDNA or gDNA that made up the material.

Enrollment of patients from Seattle took place during active infection, with longitudinal follow-up. Methods used by the authors: Nucleated cell number was recorded as an estimate derived from reference gene primer amplification. Profiling relied on immunoSEQ multiplex PCR, and the TCRdb table lists in-frame clones only, not all of them. V, J and clone size are taken as reported in that table, and D and trimming were inferred from the DNA itself. This sample has fewer than 200,000 clones, with 85% to 90% found just once. The sequenced material came from peripheral blood. The clonotype originates from a woman in her 70s with COVID-19, enrolled during active disease.

In nucleotides, the CDR3 is TGTGCCTGGAGAGGGACTAGCGACGGGGAGCTGTTTTTT. Amino acids: CAWRGTSDGELFF. The chain recombines TRBV30 with TRBJ2-2; 10 bases agree with TRBD2. Germline-derived CDR1 and CDR2 are GTSNPN and SVGIG (reference sequence). V lost 3 bases, J lost 7 bases, and 2 bases stayed unmatched. The CDR3 sequence is 13 residues long.